Sequencing of this TCR beta chain was carried out in a study of T cell repertoires in cytomegalovirus infection. Study-wide context: Public TCR beta signatures provided an indication of both CMV infection and a matching HLA type. General study results and limits: Dominating the ex vivo response were HLA-C-restricted CMV-specific TCR beta clonotypes.

The CDR3 sequence is 16 residues long. Trimming removed 5 bases from V and 5 bases from J, with 18 bases in between. The V gene's germline CDR1 is SGHTA and CDR2 FQGNSA. This clonotype has a count of ten or more. Antigen: not known. In TCRdb, the reads were re-called with MiXCR into one record per CDR3 protein. The profile shows hundreds of thousands of distinct CDR3 sequences, roughly 26% of them singletons. The sequencing sample was made of CD8+ T cells from PBMCs. The rearrangement links TRBV7-2 to TRBJ2-2, with a possible D match to TRBD2 (5 bases). This receptor was obtained from a human donor in good health (CMV status not recorded). Some clones in this sample may be carry-over from other donors' samples. CDR3 amino acids: CASSDPGVAWTGELFF. The CDR3 DNA follows: TGTGCCAGCAGCGACCCCGGGGTAGCGTGGACCGGGGAGCTGTTTTTT.